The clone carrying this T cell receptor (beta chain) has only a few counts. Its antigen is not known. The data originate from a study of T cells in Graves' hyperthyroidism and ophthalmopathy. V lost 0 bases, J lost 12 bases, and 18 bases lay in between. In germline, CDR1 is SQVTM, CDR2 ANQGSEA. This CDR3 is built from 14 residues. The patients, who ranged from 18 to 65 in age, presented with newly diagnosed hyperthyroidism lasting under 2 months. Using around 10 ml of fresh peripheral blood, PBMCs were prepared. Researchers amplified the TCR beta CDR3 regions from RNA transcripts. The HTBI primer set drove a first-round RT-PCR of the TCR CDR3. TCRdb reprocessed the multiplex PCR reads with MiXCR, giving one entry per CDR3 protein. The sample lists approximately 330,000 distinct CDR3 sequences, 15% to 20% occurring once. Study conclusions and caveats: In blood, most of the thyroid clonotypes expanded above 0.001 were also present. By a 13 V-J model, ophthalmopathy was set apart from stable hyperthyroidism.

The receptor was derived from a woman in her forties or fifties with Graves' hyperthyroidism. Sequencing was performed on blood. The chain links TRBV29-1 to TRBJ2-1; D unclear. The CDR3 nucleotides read TGCAGCGTTGAAGATCTCAACAAGTCGAGTGGGCAGTTCTTC. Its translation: CSVEDLNKSSGQFF.